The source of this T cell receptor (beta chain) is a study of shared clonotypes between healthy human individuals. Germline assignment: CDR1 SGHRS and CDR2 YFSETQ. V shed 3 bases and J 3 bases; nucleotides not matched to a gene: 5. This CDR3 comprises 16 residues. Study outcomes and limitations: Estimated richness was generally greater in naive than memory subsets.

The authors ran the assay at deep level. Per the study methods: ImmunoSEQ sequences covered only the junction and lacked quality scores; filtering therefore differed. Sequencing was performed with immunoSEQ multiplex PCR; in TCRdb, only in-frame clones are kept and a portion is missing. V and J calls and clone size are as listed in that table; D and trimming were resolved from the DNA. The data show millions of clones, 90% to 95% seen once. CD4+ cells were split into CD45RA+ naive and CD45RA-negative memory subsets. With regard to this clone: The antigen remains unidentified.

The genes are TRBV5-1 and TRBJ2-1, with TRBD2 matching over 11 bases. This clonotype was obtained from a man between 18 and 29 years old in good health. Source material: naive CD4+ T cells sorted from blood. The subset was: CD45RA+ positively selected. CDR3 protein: CASSSGTSGLYNEQFF. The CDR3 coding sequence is TGCGCCAGCAGCTCCGGGACTAGCGGACTCTACAATGAGCAGTTCTTC. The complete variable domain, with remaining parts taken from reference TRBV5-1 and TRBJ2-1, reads KAGVTQTPRYLIKTRGQQVTLSCSPISGHRSVSWYQQTPGQGLQFLFEYFSETQRNKGNFPGRFSGRQFSNSRSEMNVSTLELGDSALYLCASSSGTSGLYNEQFFGPGTRLTVL.